Listed below are T cell receptor beta chains from one sample, sequenced in a study of cytomegalovirus exposure and HLA in healthy donors. Libraries were prepared by immunoSEQ multiplex PCR; TCRdb keeps only in-frame clonotypes and omits some of them. The table includes under 200,000 clones, over 70% detected once. The sequenced material came from PBMCs. The origin of the receptors is a woman in her twenties or thirties in good health and CMV-seronegative. The CDR3 runs from the conserved cysteine through the conserved F or W.

J gene: TRBJ1-2; V gene: TRBV7-3; CDR3 protein: CASSLMGDRGYGYTF
J gene: TRBJ2-7; V gene: TRBV5-4; CDR3 protein: CASSQTTGVSYEQYF
J gene: TRBJ2-6; V gene: TRBV5-6; CDR3 protein: CASSLVSSGANVLTF
J gene: TRBJ2-7; V gene: TRBV7-9; CDR3 protein: CASSLSGQSYEQYF
J gene: TRBJ2-3; V gene: TRBV7-2; CDR3 protein: CASSPQAGLTDTQYF
J gene: TRBJ1-3; V gene: TRBV7-8; CDR3 protein: CASSLSGVSGNTIYF
J gene: TRBJ1-1; V gene: TRBV6-6; CDR3 protein: CASTTTANTEAFF
J gene: TRBJ1-4; V gene: TRBV6-6; CDR3 protein: CASSRTAATNEKLFF
J gene: TRBJ1-1; V gene: TRBV19; CDR3 protein: CASSIGGLQEAFF
J gene: TRBJ2-3; V gene: TRBV18; CDR3 protein: CATSQVPRLATSTDTQYF
J gene: TRBJ1-6; V gene: TRBV2; CDR3 protein: CASSEGGYRSPLHF
J gene: TRBJ1-1; V gene: TRBV18; CDR3 protein: CASSPPNLWEDTEAFF
J gene: TRBJ2-7; V gene: TRBV18; CDR3 protein: CASSPRTGLSYEQYF
J gene: TRBJ1-3; V gene: TRBV5-1; CDR3 protein: CASSLGGGGGTIYF
J gene: .; V gene: TRBV5-1; CDR3 protein: CASSPGTGGYEQYF